This TCR beta chain is drawn from a study of blood T cell repertoires in COVID-19 (dated by TCRdb to the early 2020s). The study in broad terms: The collaborator samples originated in the United States, Italy and Spain and spanned the acute and convalescent phases of COVID-19. HLA class I and class II types, where available, came from metadata supplied by the sample provider rather than from assay-based typing. Deeply sampled blood TCRbeta repertoires from subjects exposed to, actively infected with, or recovered from COVID-19 were included in the dataset. The repertoires were made available in a free public database intended to serve as a resource for research on the immune response to SARS-CoV-2. Samples came from the ongoing ImmuneRACE study (first 160 participants) plus 1,254 subjects from 6 global collaborators. The prospective study material was composed of cDNA or gDNA derived from T cells, B-cell-depleted T cells, or PBMCs. A de-identified subject ID, COVID-19 status, age in years and sex were almost always included in the sample metadata.

Collaborating institutions collected whole blood in K2EDTA tubes following their own protocols. Collaborator samples were shipped for TCRbeta analysis as frozen whole blood, isolated PBMCs, or DNA extracted from either sample type. The immunoSEQ Assay, a bias-controlled multiplex PCR, was used to amplify TCRbeta CDR3 regions from genomic DNA. Under the source paper's analysis protocol: Within the assay, amplification of reference gene primers was used to estimate how many nucleated cells each sample contained. To quantify the absolute abundance of each unique TCRbeta CDR3 rearrangement, sequence reads were collapsed and filtered. For each sample, productive Simpson clonality was calculated as the square root of Simpson's diversity index across productive rearrangements. TCRdb took this table from immuneACCESS and kept in-frame rearrangements with V and J called. Such tables lack part of the clones; where checked against another copy, unresolved V genes explain under half of the gap, and the rest is unexplained. That table furnishes V, J and clone size, whereas the DNA furnished D and trimming. Recorded for this sample are 200,000 to 300,000 clones; about 80% of them occurred a single time. Of the sample, about 8.9% is held by the ten largest clones.

A note on this clone: The specificity of this receptor is unknown. Within one base of it there is no much larger clone, and no base qualities were kept.

V is clipped by 2 bases and J by 4 bases, and the sequence between their germline boundaries is 11 bases long. The germline V gene yields KGHDR for CDR1 and SFDVKD for CDR2. The cysteine opens and the phenylalanine closes a CDR3 of 15 amino acids. Only CDR3 DNA remains: 45 bases, in frame from the first base. Overall study outcomes, separate from this receptor: How much clinical and demographic metadata was included differed by source and by participant, and the metadata was provided uncurated.

The receptor chain draws on TRBV24-1 and TRBJ1-3, with a tentative D gene TRBD1 over 6 matching bases. The origin of this receptor is a man at least 80 years old with acute or convalescent COVID-19. The sample taken for sequencing was peripheral blood. The CDR3 region has the sequence CATSDYRARGNTIYF. The bases read TGTGCCACCAGTGATTACAGGGCGCGGGGAAACACCATATATTTT.